Listed below are T cell receptor beta chains from one sample, sequenced in a study of OX40 agonist ivuxolimab in advanced cancers. TCRdb's table, derived via immunoSEQ multiplex PCR, lists solely in-frame clones and lacks some. The sample shows some 70,000 clones, 80% to 90% of them seen only once. The starting material was CD4+ or CD8+ T cells sorted from blood, obtained in a trial of the OX40 agonist ivuxolimab. The origin of the receptors is an adult with an advanced solid tumor such as melanoma, head and neck, liver or kidney cancer. Both conserved end residues are part of each CDR3. Fields, in order: J gene, CDR3 length, V gene, CDR3 protein.

TRBJ1-4,15,TRBV27,CASSFRDRVEEKLFF
TRBJ2-1,15,TRBV9,CASSPPGRANNEQFF
TRBJ1-5,14,TRBV7-2,CASSPAGRNQPQHF
TRBJ1-4,14,TRBV7-9,CASSLVRLNEKLFF
TRBJ2-5,13,TRBV14,CASSRERAETQYF
TRBJ2-1,15,TRBV5-1,CASSPGLAGGNEQFF
TRBJ2-7,15,TRBV10-3,CAISGLAGDPYEQYF
TRBJ2-1,14,TRBV9,CASSPGTSFNEQFF
TRBJ1-2,12,TRBV29-1,CSFRTGNYGYTF
TRBJ2-4,14,TRBV5-5,CASTVTGIRNIQYF
TRBJ2-3,16,TRBV7-7,CASSPLLAGLGDTQYF
-,13,TRBV7-2,CASSLGRSYEQYF
TRBJ1-1,10,TRBV6-5,CASGTGLAFF
TRBJ2-3,12,TRBV7-2,CASSLYTDTQYF
TRBJ2-7,13,TRBV6-1,CASSGHTGNEQYF
TRBJ1-5,15,TRBV6-6,CASRTAAASNQPQHF
TRBJ1-4,13,TRBV11-3,CASSKQGGEKLFF
TRBJ1-1,12,TRBV25-1,CASSVGRAEAFF
TRBJ1-5,14,TRBV5-6,CASSFRAGDQPQHF
TRBJ2-7,14,TRBV11-2,CASSSILNSYEQYF
TRBJ1-2,11,TRBV29-1,CSVVGARGYTF
TRBJ2-2,14,TRBV7-2,CASSLKGDTGELFF
TRBJ2-3,12,TRBV29-1,CSVVSDYPTQYF